Ten or more counts support the clone carrying this T cell receptor (beta chain). This record belongs to a study of T-cell memory formation after mild COVID-19. TCRdb re-analysed the 5' RACE reads in MiXCR, keeping a single row per CDR3 protein. Found here are some 13,000 distinct CDR3 sequences, 12% of them singletons; the top ten hold roughly 45%. The receptor comes from an adult woman who had mild COVID-19 (a few samples of this study predate the infection). Cell type and time point are not known. The sample was PBMCs or a T cell subset sorted from them (not recorded which).

CDR3 residues: CASTATGDPYEQYF. CDR3 bases: TGTGCCAGCACGGCTACAGGTGATCCCTACGAGCAGTACTTC. The chain recombines TRBV2 with TRBJ2-7; weak D call: TRBD1 (5 bases). The CDR3 has 14 residues. Germline assignment: CDR1 SNHLY and CDR2 FYNNEI. The V end was cut by 7 bases, the J end by 2 bases, with 15 bases between.